This T cell receptor beta chain stems from a study of T cells expressing NK-cell markers. TCRdb reworked the 5' RACE reads into one entry per CDR3 protein, no DNA. The repertoire table contains approximately 22,000 distinct CDR3 sequences. Points on this clonotype: The antigen is unknown.

CDR3 length: 16 residues. Germline V lookup: CDR1 MNHNS, CDR2 SASEGT. General observations from the study: Of CD8+ T cells, 1.0-7.0% belonged to dominant NKG2C+ clonotypes in 5 to 7 donors.

Sequenced input: blood T cells: a sorted CD56 or NKG2C T cell subset, CD4+ or CD8+ T cells, or bulk PBMC T cells (not recorded which). The chain couples TRBV6-1 to TRBJ2-1; the D gene TCRdb calls, TRBD2, cannot be checked with no DNA. This receptor was taken from a man aged 18-70 years in good health. CDR3 region: CASSPFSGRAQNEQFF.